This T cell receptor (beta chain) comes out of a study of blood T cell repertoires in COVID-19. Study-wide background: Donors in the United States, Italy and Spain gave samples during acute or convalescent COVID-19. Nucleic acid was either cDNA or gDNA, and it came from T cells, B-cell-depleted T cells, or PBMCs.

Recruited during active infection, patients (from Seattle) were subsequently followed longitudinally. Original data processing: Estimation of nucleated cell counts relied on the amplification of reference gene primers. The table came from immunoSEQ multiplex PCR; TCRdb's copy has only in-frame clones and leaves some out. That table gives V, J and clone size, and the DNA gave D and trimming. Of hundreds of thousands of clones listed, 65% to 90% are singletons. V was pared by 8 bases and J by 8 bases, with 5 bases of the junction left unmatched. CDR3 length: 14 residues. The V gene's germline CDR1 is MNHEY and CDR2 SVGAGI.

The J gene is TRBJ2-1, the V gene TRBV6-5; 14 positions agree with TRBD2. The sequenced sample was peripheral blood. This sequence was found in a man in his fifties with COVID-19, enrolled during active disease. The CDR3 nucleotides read TGTGCCAGCTCCAGGACTAGCGGGAGGCATGAGCAGTTCTTC. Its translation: CASSRTSGRHEQFF.